The rows below give T cell receptor beta chains drawn from one sample of a study of T cells after posttransplantation cyclophosphamide. Profiled with immunoSEQ multiplex PCR; TCRdb holds only in-frame clones, not every one. The sample offers about 34,000 clones and no singletons, the top ten holding roughly 6.7%. Sequences were obtained from PBMCs. These receptors were collected from a woman aged 45 to 65 in good health and a related stem cell transplant donor. Both conserved end residues are part of each CDR3. Fields, in order: clone size, D gene, J gene, V gene, CDR3 protein, CDR3 DNA. The D gene is left open where the match is weak. Not every row has a clone size; where given, it reads once, few, many or a size class.

clone size: many
D gene: TRBD1
J gene: TRBJ1-2
V gene: TRBV7-2
CDR3 protein: CASSYTGAGDGYTF
CDR3 DNA: TGTGCCAGCAGCTACACAGGGGCCGGGGATGGCTACACCTTC

clone size: many
D gene: TRBD1
J gene: TRBJ1-2
V gene: TRBV12-3/TRBV12-4
CDR3 protein: CASSLPGQGYYGYTF
CDR3 DNA: TGTGCCAGCAGTTTACCGGGACAGGGGTACTATGGCTACACCTTC

clone size: few
D gene: TRBD1
J gene: TRBJ2-5
V gene: TRBV11-2
CDR3 protein: CASSLDRVVETQYF
CDR3 DNA: TGTGCCAGCAGCCTCGACAGGGTCGTAGAGACCCAGTACTTC

clone size: many
D gene: TRBD1
J gene: TRBJ2-7
V gene: TRBV27
CDR3 protein: CASSFVSTGVSYEQYF
CDR3 DNA: TGTGCCAGCAGTTTTGTAAGCACAGGGGTATCCTACGAGCAGTACTTC

clone size: many
D gene: .
J gene: TRBJ2-3
V gene: TRBV19
CDR3 protein: CASKRVLTVDTQYF
CDR3 DNA: TGTGCCAGTAAGAGGGTCTTAACCGTGGATACGCAGTATTTT

clone size: many
D gene: .
J gene: TRBJ1-2
V gene: TRBV12-3/TRBV12-4
CDR3 protein: CASSRGLAIGYTF
CDR3 DNA: TGTGCCAGCAGTCGCGGACTCGCAATCGGCTACACCTTC

clone size: many
D gene: .
J gene: TRBJ1-5
V gene: TRBV12-3/TRBV12-4
CDR3 protein: CASSLSGDQPQHF
CDR3 DNA: TGTGCCAGCAGTTTATCAGGAGATCAGCCCCAGCATTTT

clone size: many
D gene: TRBD2
J gene: TRBJ2-3
V gene: TRBV6-2/TRBV6-3
CDR3 protein: CASILAGGTDTQYF
CDR3 DNA: TGTGCCAGCATTTTAGCGGGAGGGACAGATACGCAGTATTTT

clone size: many
D gene: .
J gene: TRBJ2-1
V gene: TRBV2
CDR3 protein: CASSEALRVPEKEQFF
CDR3 DNA: TGTGCCAGCAGTGAAGCGCTTCGGGTCCCGGAGAAGGAGCAGTTCTTC

clone size: many
D gene: TRBD2
J gene: TRBJ2-5
V gene: TRBV11-2
CDR3 protein: CASSSGVTSGRGETQYF
CDR3 DNA: TGTGCCAGCAGCTCAGGAGTGACTAGCGGGAGAGGGGAGACCCAGTACTTC

clone size: few
D gene: .
J gene: TRBJ1-6
V gene: TRBV6-1
CDR3 protein: CASSEVAVSPLHF
CDR3 DNA: TGTGCCAGCAGTGAAGTTGCGGTCTCACCCCTCCACTTT

clone size: many
D gene: TRBD2
J gene: TRBJ2-2
V gene: TRBV27
CDR3 protein: CASTQIAGGSNTGELFF
CDR3 DNA: TGTGCCAGCACCCAAATAGCGGGAGGCTCGAACACCGGGGAGCTGTTTTTT

clone size: many
D gene: .
J gene: TRBJ2-3
V gene: TRBV5-3
CDR3 protein: CARSLDREITDTQYF
CDR3 DNA: TGTGCCAGAAGCTTGGACAGGGAGATCACAGATACGCAGTATTTT

clone size: few
D gene: .
J gene: TRBJ2-3
V gene: TRBV15
CDR3 protein: CATSRDGGGYTQYF
CDR3 DNA: TGTGCCACCAGCAGAGATGGTGGCGGTTATACGCAGTATTTT

clone size: many
D gene: TRBD2
J gene: TRBJ2-1
V gene: TRBV11-3
CDR3 protein: CASSGGTSGNTYNEQFF
CDR3 DNA: TGTGCCAGCTCAGGTGGGACTAGTGGAAATACCTACAATGAGCAGTTCTTC

clone size: many
D gene: .
J gene: TRBJ1-2
V gene: TRBV5-1
CDR3 protein: CASSPEGNYGYTF
CDR3 DNA: TGCGCCAGCAGCCCTGAGGGCAACTATGGCTACACCTTC

clone size: many
D gene: .
J gene: TRBJ1-5
V gene: TRBV6-2/TRBV6-3
CDR3 protein: CASSPSTGTGWALYQPQHF
CDR3 DNA: TGTGCCAGCAGTCCCTCGACAGGTACGGGGTGGGCTTTGTATCAGCCCCAGCATTTT

clone size: many
D gene: TRBD2
J gene: TRBJ2-1
V gene: TRBV19
CDR3 protein: CASSGKLASYNEQFF
CDR3 DNA: TGTGCCAGTAGCGGTAAACTAGCGTCCTACAATGAGCAGTTCTTC

clone size: many
D gene: .
J gene: TRBJ1-2
V gene: TRBV7-9
CDR3 protein: CASSFGERGGYTF
CDR3 DNA: TGTGCCAGCAGCTTTGGGGAGAGGGGTGGCTACACCTTC

clone size: many
D gene: .
J gene: TRBJ1-1
V gene: TRBV2
CDR3 protein: CASSEDSLNTEAFF
CDR3 DNA: TGTGCCAGCAGTGAAGACAGCTTGAACACTGAAGCTTTCTTT

clone size: many
D gene: TRBD2
J gene: TRBJ2-1
V gene: TRBV4-3
CDR3 protein: CASSQEPGLAGSYNEQFF
CDR3 DNA: TGCGCCAGCAGCCAAGAACCCGGACTAGCGGGATCCTACAATGAGCAGTTCTTC

clone size: many
D gene: TRBD2
J gene: TRBJ2-3
V gene: TRBV7-9
CDR3 protein: CASSSIAGGLDTQYF
CDR3 DNA: TGTGCCAGCAGCTCCATAGCGGGAGGTTTAGATACGCAGTATTTT

clone size: many
D gene: .
J gene: TRBJ2-2
V gene: TRBV9
CDR3 protein: CASSTRGTGELFF
CDR3 DNA: TGTGCCAGCAGCACCCGGGGTACCGGGGAGCTGTTTTTT

clone size: many
D gene: TRBD1
J gene: TRBJ2-7
V gene: TRBV4-1
CDR3 protein: CASSPGQGAVYEQYF
CDR3 DNA: TGCGCCAGCAGCCCTGGACAGGGGGCTGTATACGAGCAGTACTTC

clone size: many
D gene: TRBD2
J gene: TRBJ2-7
V gene: TRBV15
CDR3 protein: CATSREASGSYEQYF
CDR3 DNA: TGTGCCACCAGCAGAGAGGCTAGCGGCTCCTACGAGCAGTACTTC

clone size: many
D gene: TRBD1
J gene: TRBJ1-1
V gene: TRBV2
CDR3 protein: CATRSRGLNTEAFF
CDR3 DNA: TGTGCCACCCGGAGCAGGGGGCTGAACACTGAAGCTTTCTTT

clone size: few
D gene: .
J gene: TRBJ1-2
V gene: TRBV18
CDR3 protein: CASSSQGTNYGYTF
CDR3 DNA: TGTGCCAGCTCATCCCAGGGGACAAACTATGGCTACACCTTC

clone size: many
D gene: TRBD2
J gene: TRBJ2-2
V gene: TRBV19
CDR3 protein: CASSIAGGNTGELFF
CDR3 DNA: TGTGCCAGTAGTATAGCGGGGGGGAACACCGGGGAGCTGTTTTTT

clone size: many
D gene: TRBD2
J gene: TRBJ2-1
V gene: TRBV7-3
CDR3 protein: CASSLAGGPMNEQFF
CDR3 DNA: TGTGCCAGCAGCTTAGCGGGAGGGCCTATGAATGAGCAGTTCTTC

clone size: many
D gene: .
J gene: TRBJ2-7
V gene: TRBV5-4
CDR3 protein: CASSLFGVTGYEQYF
CDR3 DNA: TGTGCCAGCAGCTTGTTCGGAGTAACGGGCTACGAGCAGTACTTC

clone size: .
D gene: TRBD1
J gene: TRBJ2-4
V gene: TRBV30
CDR3 protein: CAWSATGEFQYF
CDR3 DNA: TGTGCCTGGAGTGCGACAGGGGAGTTCCAGTACTTC

clone size: many
D gene: .
J gene: TRBJ2-3
V gene: TRBV7-2
CDR3 protein: CASSLASGTDTQYF
CDR3 DNA: TGTGCCAGCAGCTTAGCGAGCGGCACAGATACGCAGTATTTT

clone size: many
D gene: TRBD1
J gene: TRBJ2-2
V gene: TRBV9
CDR3 protein: CASSVTSGSRGTGELFF
CDR3 DNA: TGTGCCAGCAGCGTGACCTCCGGGTCCAGGGGGACCGGGGAGCTGTTTTTT

clone size: many
D gene: .
J gene: TRBJ1-1
V gene: TRBV18
CDR3 protein: CASSLGAMNTEAFF
CDR3 DNA: TGTGCCAGCTCACTTGGGGCGATGAACACTGAAGCTTTCTTT

clone size: .
D gene: TRBD1
J gene: TRBJ1-1
V gene: TRBV7-3
CDR3 protein: CASSLRQGSEAFF
CDR3 DNA: TGTGCCAGCAGCTTAAGACAGGGGAGTGAAGCTTTCTTT

clone size: many
D gene: TRBD1
J gene: TRBJ1-3
V gene: TRBV7-8
CDR3 protein: CASSPIRDRAGNTIYF
CDR3 DNA: TGTGCCAGCAGCCCCATTCGGGACAGGGCTGGAAACACCATATATTTT

clone size: many
D gene: TRBD1
J gene: TRBJ2-7
V gene: TRBV5-1
CDR3 protein: CASTRTGGSHEQYF
CDR3 DNA: TGCGCCAGCACTCGGACAGGGGGCTCCCACGAGCAGTACTTC

clone size: many
D gene: .
J gene: TRBJ1-2
V gene: TRBV5-6
CDR3 protein: CASSFSRPAYGYTF
CDR3 DNA: TGTGCCAGCAGCTTTAGCAGACCAGCCTATGGCTACACCTTC

clone size: many
D gene: .
J gene: TRBJ2-4
V gene: TRBV11-2
CDR3 protein: CASSLNREIQYF
CDR3 DNA: TGTGCCAGCAGCTTGAACAGGGAGATTCAGTACTTC

clone size: many
D gene: .
J gene: TRBJ1-4
V gene: TRBV7-3
CDR3 protein: CASSLISATNEKLFF
CDR3 DNA: TGTGCCAGCAGCTTAATTTCGGCAACTAATGAAAAACTGTTTTTT

clone size: many
D gene: TRBD1
J gene: TRBJ1-2
V gene: TRBV4-3
CDR3 protein: CASSQDRYRGPPSYTF
CDR3 DNA: TGCGCCAGCAGCCAAGATCGGTACAGGGGGCCCCCGAGCTACACCTTC

clone size: many
D gene: .
J gene: TRBJ2-2
V gene: TRBV11-3
CDR3 protein: CASSLGQGTGELFF
CDR3 DNA: TGTGCCAGCAGCTTAGGGCAGGGCACCGGGGAGCTGTTTTTT

clone size: many
D gene: TRBD1
J gene: TRBJ2-2
V gene: TRBV18
CDR3 protein: CASSTGFNTGELFF
CDR3 DNA: TGTGCCAGCTCGACAGGGTTTAACACCGGGGAGCTGTTTTTT

clone size: many
D gene: .
J gene: TRBJ2-1
V gene: TRBV9
CDR3 protein: CASSARRAGSYNEQFF
CDR3 DNA: TGTGCCAGCAGCGCCCGGCGGGCAGGTTCCTACAATGAGCAGTTCTTC

clone size: .
D gene: .
J gene: TRBJ2-2
V gene: TRBV30
CDR3 protein: CAWSGGTGFRELFF
CDR3 DNA: TGTGCCTGGAGTGGTGGAACAGGGTTTAGGGAGCTGTTTTTT

clone size: many
D gene: TRBD2
J gene: TRBJ2-5
V gene: TRBV7-9
CDR3 protein: CASSQTSGPQETQYF
CDR3 DNA: TGTGCCAGCAGCCAAACTAGCGGTCCACAAGAGACCCAGTACTTC

clone size: many
D gene: TRBD1
J gene: TRBJ1-1
V gene: TRBV6-5
CDR3 protein: CASSRTGDHTEAFF
CDR3 DNA: TGTGCCAGCAGTAGGACAGGGGATCACACTGAAGCTTTCTTT

clone size: many
D gene: TRBD1
J gene: TRBJ2-7
V gene: TRBV5-6
CDR3 protein: CASSGGTGGISYEQYF
CDR3 DNA: TGTGCCAGCAGCGGGGGGACAGGGGGGATTTCCTACGAGCAGTACTTC

clone size: many
D gene: TRBD2
J gene: TRBJ2-3
V gene: TRBV10-3
CDR3 protein: CAIKPGTSGNTDTQYF
CDR3 DNA: TGTGCCATCAAGCCCGGGACTAGCGGGAACACAGATACGCAGTATTTT

clone size: many
D gene: .
J gene: TRBJ2-7
V gene: TRBV11-2
CDR3 protein: CASSRAGVPYEQYF
CDR3 DNA: TGTGCCAGCAGCCGCGCCGGGGTACCCTACGAGCAGTACTTC

clone size: many
D gene: .
J gene: TRBJ1-5
V gene: TRBV6-2/TRBV6-3
CDR3 protein: CASRTAVPRQPQHF
CDR3 DNA: TGTGCCAGCAGGACTGCAGTCCCCCGGCAGCCCCAGCATTTT

clone size: .
D gene: .
J gene: TRBJ2-4
V gene: TRBV29-1
CDR3 protein: CSAEEGSKGIQYF
CDR3 DNA: TGCAGCGCTGAGGAAGGGTCTAAGGGCATTCAGTACTTC

clone size: many
D gene: .
J gene: TRBJ1-5
V gene: TRBV28
CDR3 protein: CASSFLSGGNQPQHF
CDR3 DNA: TGTGCCAGCAGTTTCTTGTCGGGGGGCAATCAGCCCCAGCATTTT

clone size: .
D gene: .
J gene: TRBJ1-2
V gene: TRBV9
CDR3 protein: CASSRQNTNYGYTF
CDR3 DNA: TGTGCCAGCAGTAGACAGAACACTAACTATGGCTACACCTTC

clone size: .
D gene: .
J gene: TRBJ2-5
V gene: TRBV29-1
CDR3 protein: CSVDRGPRGETQYF
CDR3 DNA: TGCAGCGTTGATAGGGGCCCACGGGGGGAGACCCAGTACTTC